The 10 T cell receptor beta chains in this list originate from one sample, sequenced in a study of T-cell memory formation after mild COVID-19. TCRdb ran MiXCR on the 5' RACE reads and lists one entry per CDR3 protein. The sample consists of 300,000 to 350,000 distinct CDR3 sequences, around 19% of them appearing once. The specimen was PBMCs or a T cell subset sorted from them (not recorded which). The receptor set was obtained from a man aged 18 to 30 who had mild COVID-19 (a few samples of this study predate the infection). Cell type and time point are not known.

The V and J genes are TRBV18 and TRBJ1-5, with unresolved D. This CDR3 is 16 amino acids long. V was shortened by 0 bases and J by 0 bases, with 9 bases between the two germline ends. Germline V gives CDR1 KGHSH, CDR2 LQKENI. As DNA, the CDR3 is TGTGCCAGCTCACCACCGGCGGAGAATAGCAATCAGCCCCAGCATTTT. This gives the protein CASSPPAENSNQPQHF.

V gene TRBV5-1 combines with J gene TRBJ2-3; a weak D match, TRBD2 (6 bases). CDR3 length: 18 residues. V lost 3 bases, J lost 6 bases, and 26 bases lay in between. Per the germline V gene, CDR1 is SGHRS and CDR2 is YFSETQ. The DNA for the CDR3 is TGCGCCAGCAGCTCCAGCCCTCGGGGTAGCGGTCTCATGGATACGCAGTATTTT. It is translated as CASSSSPRGSGLMDTQYF.

J is TRBJ2-1 and V is TRBV24-1; 12 bases fit TRBD1. The V segment lost 5 bases and the J segment 7 bases; nucleotides outside the gene matches: 11. CDR1 and CDR2 from the germline V gene are KGHDR and SFDVKD. The length of the CDR3 is 17 residues. The CDR3 spells CATSAAPPGQGANEQFF. The CDR3, as DNA: TGTGCCACCAGTGCCGCACCTCCGGGACAGGGGGCGAATGAGCAGTTCTTC.

This chain joins TRBV24-1 and TRBJ2-5; weak D call: TRBD2 (5 bases). From germline, CDR1 is KGHDR and CDR2 SFDVKD. This CDR3 region has 15 residues. The V end lost 4 bases, the J end lost 5 bases, and 16 bases lay between the germline ends. CDR3 DNA sequence: TGTGCCACCAGTGAACCGGGGAGTGGAGCGGAGACCCAGTACTTC. Amino acids: CATSEPGSGAETQYF.

This chain uses TRBV4-2 with TRBJ2-3; 8 bases are shared with TRBD1. The length of the CDR3 is 18 residues. CDR1 and CDR2 from the germline V gene are LGHNA and YNFKEQ. V dropped 1 base and J dropped 2; count of bases not matched to a gene: 11. CDR3 coding DNA: TGTGCCAGCAGCCAAGTAACCGGGACAGGAAGAAACACAGATACGCAGTATTTT. It codes for CASSQVTGTGRNTDTQYF.

This clonotype was seen more than once but under ten times. The CDR3 nucleotides are TGTGCCAGCAGTCTCCCCACAGGGGTCACCACTGAAGCTTTCTTT. Translated: CASSLPTGVTTEAFF. This chain joins TRBV6-2 or TRBV6-3 and TRBJ1-1; 7 nucleotides match TRBD1. Trimming took 5 bases from V and 4 from J; bases not matched to a gene: 10. CDR1 MNHEY and CDR2 SVGEGT come from the germline V gene. The CDR3 extends over 15 amino acids.

This clonotype was counted a few times. The chain employs TRBV7-9 and TRBJ2-3, with TRBD1 matching over 8 bases. V dropped 5 bases and J dropped 4; count of bases not matched to a gene: 5. CDR1 is SEHNR and CDR2 is FQNEAQ in the germline V gene (reference sequence). This CDR3 comprises 14 residues. In nucleotides, the CDR3 is TGTGCCAGCAGCCCCCCGGACAGGGCAGATACGCAGTATTTT. Amino acids: CASSPPDRADTQYF. Filled out from reference TRBV7-9 and TRBJ2-3, the complete variable domain reads DTGVSQNPRHKITKRGQNVTFRCDPISEHNRLYWYRQTLGQGPEFLTYFQNEAQLEKSRLLSDRFSAERPKGSFSTLEIQRTEQGDSAMYLCASSPPDRADTQYFGPGTRLTVL.

This clonotype was observed a handful of times. The V gene is TRBV12-5, the J gene TRBJ2-1, with TRBD1 as a possible D gene (5 bases). V was clipped by 0 bases and J by 3 bases, with 18 bases between them. The CDR3 runs to 18 residues. CDR1 is LGHNT and CDR2 is FRNRAP in the germline V gene. CDR3 residues: CASGLVVTRRGNYNEQFF. Written as DNA, the CDR3 is TGTGCTAGTGGTTTGGTAGTCACCAGAAGGGGTAACTACAATGAGCAGTTCTTC. The variable domain in full, with the rest retrieved from reference TRBV12-5 and TRBJ2-1, is DARVTQTPRHKVTEMGQEVTMRCQPILGHNTVFWYRQTMMQGLELLAYFRNRAPLDDSGMPKDRFSAEMPDATLATLKIQPSEPRDSAVYFCASGLVVTRRGNYNEQFFGPGTRLTVL.

There are many counts of this clonotype. The chain employs TRBV7-2 and TRBJ2-5; 8 bases line up with TRBD2. Trimming took 1 base from V and 5 from J; bases not matched to a gene: 3. Germline loops: CDR1 SGHTA, CDR2 FQGNSA. The CDR3 is 14 residues long. Written as DNA, the CDR3 is TGTGCCAGCAGCTTAGGACTAGCGAGGGAGACCCAGTACTTC. Amino acids: CASSLGLARETQYF.

The gene calls are TRBV12-3 or TRBV12-4 and TRBJ1-1; TRBD1 matches at 7 bases. The CDR3 sequence is 14 residues long. V was pared by 3 bases and J by 5 bases, with 6 bases of the junction left unmatched. In DNA, the CDR3 is TGTGCCAGCAGTTTTGGGAGGGGGCTGACTGAAGCTTTCTTT. This gives the protein CASSFGRGLTEAFF.